The clone carrying this T cell receptor beta chain turned up a few times. The antigen is not known. The sample originates from a study of glioma-infiltrating T cells. Regarding the study as a whole: Above-expected tissue-blood divergence occurred in all gliomas, most in low-grade ones.

Amplification of TCR alpha and beta CDR3 regions from RNA used iRepertoire nested multiplex PCR. TCRdb reprocessed the multiplex PCR reads via MiXCR and lists one record per CDR3 protein. The sample lists some 120,000 distinct CDR3 sequences; approximately 25% were seen once. Losses at the gene ends were 4 bases for V and 1 base for J; bases not matched to a gene: 1. This CDR3 has 14 amino acids. Germline-derived CDR1 and CDR2 are LNHDA and SQIVND (reference sequence). Sequencing used glioma tissue, nonneoplastic brain tissue, or PBMCs (not recorded which). The sequence was collected from a human donor with low-grade glioma or glioblastoma, undergoing nonglioma brain surgery, or in good health (not recorded which). V is TRBV19 and J is TRBJ1-1; TRBD1 matches at 9 bases. CDR3 DNA: TGTGCCAGTAGTACGGGACAGGGGAACACTGAAGCTTTCTTT. It yields the protein CASSTGQGNTEAFF. Based on the CDR3 plus reference TRBV19 and TRBJ1-1, the full variable domain is DGGITQSPKYLFRKEGQNVTLSCEQNLNHDAMYWYRQDPGQGLRLIYYSQIVNDFQKGDIAEGYSVSREKKESFPLTVTSAQKNPTAFYLCASSTGQGNTEAFFGQGTRLTVV.